This T cell receptor beta chain was documented in a study of cytomegalovirus exposure and HLA in healthy donors. The study, taken as a whole, reports: Reportedly, fewer N-insertions than the approximately 600-donor mean appeared in an Asian-associated ancestry cluster in a later analysis.

PCR primers comprised 60 Vbeta and 13 Jbeta primers. The table came from immunoSEQ multiplex PCR; TCRdb's copy has only in-frame clones and leaves some out. The data contain around 150,000 clones, about 82% of them singletons. The CDR3 sequence is 13 residues long. Germline V gene data show CDR1 as SNHLY and CDR2 as FYNNEI. V lost 4 bases and J 4 bases, leaving 8 bases between the germline ends. With respect to this clone: Its specificity is unknown.

The clonotype originates from a female donor in good health and CMV-seropositive. Sequencing was carried out using PBMCs. The rearrangement uses TRBV2 and TRBJ1-5, with D hard to call. CDR3 sequence (DNA): TGTGCCAGCAGTGTGGCAGATAATCAGCCCCAGCATTTT. Residues: CASSVADNQPQHF.